One and the same sample provided the 26 T cell receptor beta chains below, sequenced in a study of chemoradiotherapy in HPV16-positive cancers. Here immunoSEQ multiplex PCR was the method, and the copy in TCRdb shows in-frame clones only, minus some. The sample shows 6,000 to 7,500 clones, 60% to 80% of them seen only once. Sample: tumor tissue, taken from a patient who underwent chemoradiotherapy. The receptors derive from a human donor with HPV-associated anogenital cancer.

The chain combines TRBV5-4 with TRBJ2-2; perhaps D is TRBD1 or TRBD2 (5 bases each). The CDR3 consists of 15 residues. Trimming took 2 bases from V and 5 from J, leaving 13 bases between them. Germline lookup yields CDR1 SGHNT and CDR2 YYREEE (reference sequence). This CDR3 is CASSFDGARTGELFF. The DNA for the CDR3 is TGTGCCAGCAGCTTTGACGGGGCGCGGACCGGGGAGCTGTTTTTT.

The chain is built from TRBV6-1 and TRBJ1-2; D uncertain. Germline CDR1 reads MNHNS; CDR2 reads SASEGT. CDR3 size: 13 residues. Trimming took off 7 bases at V and 2 bases at J, with 11 bases between the two ends. The CDR3 reads CASISGQNYGYTF. The CDR3 coding sequence is TGTGCCAGCATCTCCGGGCAGAACTATGGCTACACCTTC.

The genes are TRBV11-1 and TRBJ2-3, with D possibly being TRBD1 or TRBD2 (6 bases each). With 1 base removed from V and 1 base from J, the gap between germline ends came to 15 bases. The CDR3 is made up of 17 amino acids. Germline CDR1 SGHAT, CDR2 FQDESV (reference sequence). The DNA of the CDR3 is TGTGCCAGCAGCTTAGGATCGGGGGCCCTAGGCACAGATACGCAGTATTTT. This codes for CASSLGSGALGTDTQYF.

The V and J genes are TRBV25-1 and TRBJ2-7; a weak D match, TRBD1 (5 bases). The CDR3 totals 13 residues. V lost 4 bases to trimming and J lost 4 bases, with 11 bases between them. The germline V gene encodes CDR1 MGHDK and CDR2 SYGVNS. The CDR3 loop reads CASSAGKGYEQYF. CDR3 bases: TGTGCCAGCAGTGCCGGAAAGGGGTACGAGCAGTACTTC.

The chain recombines TRBV7-9 with TRBJ1-3, with 7 bases fitting TRBD1. The V gene's germline CDR1 is SEHNR and CDR2 FQNEAQ (reference sequence). V shed 6 bases and J 5 bases; nucleotides not matched to a gene: 13. The CDR3 runs to 16 residues. CDR3: CASRDQLDRDRNTIYF. CDR3 nucleotides: TGTGCCAGCAGGGATCAGCTAGACAGGGACCGAAACACCATATATTTT.

The V gene is TRBV11-1, the J gene TRBJ2-5, with TRBD1 as a possible D gene (5 bases). CDR1 and CDR2 from the germline V gene are SGHAT and FQDESV (reference sequence). Between the trimmed V and J ends, which lost 5 bases and 4 bases, there was a span of 14 bases. CDR3 length: 14 amino acids. In DNA form, the CDR3 reads TGTGCCAGCAGCCTCCTGGACATATCAGAGACCCAGTACTTC. It translates to CASSLLDISETQYF. The full variable domain, its missing parts supplied by reference TRBV11-1 and TRBJ2-5, is EAEVAQSPRYKITEKSQAVAFWCDPISGHATLYWYRQILGQGPELLVQFQDESVVDDSQLPKDRFSAERLKGVDSTLKIQPAELGDSAMYLCASSLLDISETQYFGPGTRLLVL.

This rearrangement joins TRBV7-2 to TRBJ1-1, with D perhaps matching TRBD1 (5 bases). The CDR3 extends over 16 amino acids. Between the trimmed V and J ends, which lost 1 base and 1 base, there was a span of 13 bases. Germline V gives CDR1 SGHTA, CDR2 FQGNSA. The CDR3 DNA reads as TGTGCCAGCAGCTTAGGTGAGGGAAGGGGGAACACTGAAGCTTTCTTT. Translating gives CASSLGEGRGNTEAFF. The whole variable domain, remainder taken from reference TRBV7-2 and TRBJ1-1, is GAGVSQSPSNKVTEKGKDVELRCDPISGHTALYWYRQSLGQGLEFLIYFQGNSAPDKSGLPSDRFSAERTGGSVSTLTIQRTQQEDSAVYLCASSLGEGRGNTEAFFGQGTRLTVV.

This clone occurred a few times. V is TRBV29-1 and J is TRBJ2-5; D gene ambiguous. CDR3 length: 13 residues. Trimming left V 4 bases short and J 0 bases short, with 9 bases between. Germline CDR1 and CDR2: SQVTM and ANQGSEA. This CDR3 is CSVVLKYQETQYF. The CDR3 nucleotides are TGCAGCGTTGTCCTGAAGTACCAAGAGACCCAGTACTTC.

CDR3 sequence (DNA): TGCGCCAGCAGCCAAGTACACGGGACAGGGCGAAATTCACCCCTCCACTTT. As protein: CASSQVHGTGRNSPLHF. This chain connects TRBV4-1 to TRBJ1-6; 9 bases line up with TRBD1. The CDR3 has 17 residues. Germline-derived CDR1 and CDR2 are MGHRA and YSYEKL. With V trimmed by 1 base and J by 7 bases, 8 bases remained unmatched.

V is TRBV5-5 and J is TRBJ2-7; weak D call: TRBD2 (6 bases). V gave up 2 bases and J gave up 0 bases, with 15 bases separating them. This CDR3 is built from 16 residues. CDR1 is SGHKS and CDR2 is YYEKEE in the germline V gene (reference sequence). CDR3 coding DNA: TGTGCCAGCAGCTTAGCACCCGGGACTGCCTCCTACGAGCAGTACTTC. Amino acids: CASSLAPGTASYEQYF. Looking up the rest from reference TRBV5-5 and TRBJ2-7 gives the full variable domain: DAGVTQSPTHLIKTRGQQVTLRCSPISGHKSVSWYQQVLGQGPQFIFQYYEKEERGRGNFPDRFSARQFPNYSSELNVNALLLGDSALYLCASSLAPGTASYEQYFGPGTRLTVT.

The chain has TRBV2 and TRBJ2-7; D possibly corresponds to TRBD1 (5 bases). The CDR3 totals 14 residues. CDR1 SNHLY and CDR2 FYNNEI come from the germline V gene. Trimming removed 2 bases at V and 4 bases at J, with 12 bases between. Here the CDR3 DNA reads TGTGCCAGCAGTGAACAGGGTTCTAGGTACGAGCAGTACTTC. Translating it yields CASSEQGSRYEQYF.

The rearrangement joins TRBV9 to TRBJ2-1; D may be TRBD2 (6 bases). V gave up 6 bases and J gave up 2 bases, with 15 bases separating them. The length of the CDR3 is 15 residues. Germline V gives CDR1 SGDLS, CDR2 YYNGEE. The CDR3: CASTPGGYAYNEQFF. CDR3 coding DNA: TGTGCCAGCACCCCTGGGGGGTATGCCTACAATGAGCAGTTCTTC.

The chain is built from TRBV28 and TRBJ2-3; D is ambiguous. CDR3 length: 15 residues. Germline V gene data show CDR1 as MDHEN and CDR2 as SYDVKM. V was trimmed by 4 bases and J by 0 bases, leaving 11 bases between them. CDR3 loop: CASSSSAESTDTQYF. CDR3 DNA sequence: TGTGCCAGCAGTTCCTCAGCTGAGAGCACAGATACGCAGTATTTT. The full variable domain, completed using reference TRBV28 and TRBJ2-3, is DVKVTQSSRYLVKRTGEKVFLECVQDMDHENMFWYRQDPGLGLRLIYFSYDVKMKEKGDIPEGYSVSREKKERFSLILESASTNQTSMYLCASSSSAESTDTQYFGPGTRLTVL.

The rearrangement joins TRBV18 to TRBJ2-6, with 7 nucleotides matching TRBD1. Germline lookup yields CDR1 KGHSH and CDR2 LQKENI. This CDR3 is built from 16 residues. Trimming at V came to 5 bases and at J to 1 base, leaving 5 bases not matched to a gene. The CDR3: CASSLDRVSGANVLTF. CDR3 coding DNA: TGTGCCAGCTCATTAGACAGGGTGTCTGGGGCCAACGTCCTGACTTTC.

The J gene is TRBJ2-3, the V gene TRBV5-1; D possibly corresponds to TRBD1 (6 bases). Trimming left V 6 bases short and J 1 base short, with 12 bases between. Germline CDR1 reads SGHRS; CDR2 reads YFSETQ. The CDR3 spans 14 residues. The CDR3 DNA reads as TGCGCCAGCATCCGTGAGGGGGGCACAGATACGCAGTATTTT. Protein product: CASIREGGTDTQYF.

The genes are TRBV6-4 and TRBJ2-2, with D perhaps TRBD2 (6 bases). The CDR3 is made up of 14 amino acids. Per germline, CDR1 MRHNA and CDR2 SNTAGT. V lost 4 bases to trimming and J lost 6 bases, with 12 bases between them. The CDR3 spells CASSAGESAGELFF. CDR3 sequence (DNA): TGTGCCAGCAGTGCGGGAGAGAGCGCCGGGGAGCTGTTTTTT.

V usage is TRBV10-2 and J usage is TRBJ1-3; the D is unclear. V dropped 7 bases and J dropped 3 bases, with 22 bases sitting between them. Germline V gene data show CDR1 as WSHSY and CDR2 as SAAADI. CDR3 length: 17 residues. This CDR3 reads CASTRSSPGVDGNTIYF. In DNA, the CDR3 is TGCGCCAGCACCCGCTCCTCTCCCGGGGTCGATGGAAACACCATATATTTT.

This chain joins TRBV10-2 and TRBJ2-3; 9 nucleotides agree with TRBD2. Trimming at V came to 0 bases and at J to 2 bases, leaving 6 bases not matched to a gene. Germline V CDR1 and CDR2: WSHSY, SAAADI. This CDR3 is 17 amino acids long. Here the CDR3 reads CASSESVAGAHTDTQYF. CDR3 bases: TGCGCCAGCAGTGAGTCGGTAGCGGGGGCGCACACAGATACGCAGTATTTT.

The V call is TRBV7-2, the J call TRBJ1-2; maybe TRBD1 (5 bases). This CDR3 has 15 amino acids. V lost 5 bases, J lost 2 bases, and 15 bases lay in between. The germline gives CDR1 SGHTA, CDR2 FQGNSA. The CDR3 DNA is TGTGCCAGCAGCCCAGGGAGGGGTGAGAACTATGGCTACACCTTC. It yields the protein CASSPGRGENYGYTF.

The chain is built from TRBV28 and TRBJ1-3, with a tentative D call TRBD1 (6 bases). Trimming shortened V by 6 bases and J by 0 bases, and 21 bases separated the two germline ends. The V gene's germline CDR1 is MDHEN and CDR2 SYDVKM. The CDR3 consists of 18 residues. In DNA form, the CDR3 reads TGTGCCAGCAGCCGGAGCCTCGACAGGACTAGCTCTGGAAACACCATATATTTT. As protein: CASSRSLDRTSSGNTIYF.

The chain recombines TRBV12-5 with TRBJ2-5; D not resolved. With 2 bases removed from V and 5 bases from J, the gap between germline ends came to 6 bases. CDR1 and CDR2 from the germline V gene are LGHNT and FRNRAP. This CDR3 has 12 residues. The CDR3 protein is CASGLTLETQYF. The CDR3 region has the DNA TGTGCTAGTGGTTTGACCCTGGAGACCCAGTACTTC.

The chain employs TRBV5-5 and TRBJ2-5; the match to TRBD1 covers 9 bases. The CDR3 totals 14 residues. V dropped 3 bases and J dropped 2; count of bases not matched to a gene: 2. CDR1 is SGHKS, CDR2 YYEKEE, per germline (reference sequence). The CDR3 here is CASSSTGGQETQYF. CDR3 in DNA: TGTGCCAGCAGCTCGACAGGGGGTCAAGAGACCCAGTACTTC.

The sample holds one count of this clone. This chain uses TRBV5-1 with TRBJ1-5, with D perhaps TRBD1 (6 bases). Germline values: CDR1 SGHRS, CDR2 YFSETQ. The CDR3 is 15 residues long. The ends were cut back, 4 bases at V and 2 bases at J, with 13 bases in the middle. As DNA, the CDR3 is TGCGCCAGCAGCCCCACAGGGAGTGGCAATCAGCCCCAGCATTTT. Protein product: CASSPTGSGNQPQHF.

This chain's CDR3 is CASSESVAKGWDEQFF. CDR3 nucleotide sequence: TGTGCCAGCAGTGAATCGGTAGCCAAGGGGTGGGATGAGCAGTTCTTC. The chain joins TRBV6-1 to TRBJ2-1, with D tentatively TRBD1 (5 bases). CDR1 MNHNS and CDR2 SASEGT come from the germline V gene. The CDR3 contains 16 residues. V shed 2 bases and J shed 8 bases, with 19 bases lying between them.

J is TRBJ1-3 and V is TRBV11-2; 9 bases align to TRBD1. This CDR3 spans 14 amino acids. Germline loops: CDR1 SGHAT, CDR2 FQNNGV. V lost 8 bases to trimming and J lost 5 bases; unmatched junction nucleotides: 7. The CDR3 region is CASGQGQGRNTIYF. The CDR3 DNA is TGTGCCAGCGGCCAGGGACAGGGACGAAACACCATATATTTT.

The chain joins TRBV7-9 to TRBJ1-2; D is undetermined. The V end lost 5 bases, the J end lost 7 bases, and 17 bases lay between the germline ends. Germline CDR1 and CDR2: SEHNR and FQNEAQ (reference sequence). The CDR3 is made up of 14 amino acids. The DNA for the CDR3 is TGTGCCAGCAGCGCCCGGGCCGACGCTATTGGCTACACCTTC. Translated: CASSARADAIGYTF.